This entry lists 9 T cell receptor beta chains sequenced from one sample in a study of blood T cell repertoires in COVID-19. Assay: immunoSEQ multiplex PCR; the TCRdb copy retains only in-frame clones and omits some. The table records about 300,000 clones, about nine tenths of them present only once. The sample comprised PBMCs or T cells enriched from blood (not recorded which). Receptors originate from a man younger than 45 who had recovered from COVID-19.

The V and J genes are TRBV7-8 and TRBJ2-1; 11 bases map to TRBD1. The CDR3 totals 15 residues. Trimming took 5 bases from V and 6 from J; bases not matched to a gene: 6. CDR1 is SGHVS and CDR2 is FQNEAQ in the germline V gene. The CDR3 reads CASSVGQGVGNEQFF. CDR3 bases: TGTGCCAGCAGCGTGGGACAGGGGGTGGGCAATGAGCAGTTCTTC.

The gene calls are TRBV21-1 and TRBJ1-6; TRBD1 reflects the table's D call only, with no check against the DNA. TRBV21-1 is described as a pseudogene. The CDR3 is 17 amino acids. As DNA, the CDR3 is TGTGCCAGCAGCTCCAAGGGTGTGGGGCCCCAATATTCACCCCTCCACTTT. Protein: CASSSKGVGPQYSPLHF.

A single count supports this clone. The V gene is TRBV3-1 (or the pseudogene TRBV3-2), the J gene TRBJ2-7; 8 positions agree with TRBD2. The V and J ends lost 6 bases and 6 bases, in that order; junction bases with no gene match: 10. This CDR3 is built from 14 residues. Germline loops: CDR1 LGHDT, CDR2 YNNKEL (reference sequence). CDR3 bases: TGTGCCAGCAGACCCTCGGTAGCGGGGTCCGAGCAGTACTTC. It translates to CASRPSVAGSEQYF.

The chain carries TRBV12-3 or TRBV12-4 and TRBJ1-5; tentative D call: TRBD1 (6 bases). The CDR3 runs 12 residues. V shed 6 bases and J shed 7 bases, with 10 bases lying between them. CDR3 in DNA: TGTGCCAGCAGCCACAGGGCGCAGCCCCAGCATTTT. This codes for CASSHRAQPQHF.

The chain carries TRBV28 and TRBJ1-5; a weak D match, TRBD1 (6 bases). The germline gives CDR1 MDHEN, CDR2 SYDVKM. The CDR3 loop spans 16 amino acids. V was trimmed by 1 base and J by 2 bases, leaving 12 bases between them. Here the CDR3 DNA reads TGTGCCAGCAGTTTATTGGGGGCTAGGGGCAATCAGCCCCAGCATTTT. Translating it yields CASSLLGARGNQPQHF.

The rearrangement joins TRBV14 to TRBJ2-2; perhaps TRBD2 as D (5 bases). The length of the CDR3 is 15 residues. CDR1 and CDR2 (germline): SGHDN, FVKESK. The ends were cut back, 1 base at V and 4 bases at J, with 10 bases in the middle. The DNA for the CDR3 is TGTGCCAGCAGCCAAGTTATCCGGGGCACCGGGGAGCTGTTTTTT. Translating it yields CASSQVIRGTGELFF.

V usage is TRBV6-5 and J usage is TRBJ2-3; 8 bases are shared with TRBD2. Unmatched junction bases numbered 5, after V lost 7 bases and J lost 2 bases. This CDR3 region has 14 residues. Germline V gene data show CDR1 as MNHEY and CDR2 as SVGAGI. The DNA of the CDR3 is TGTGCCAGCATGAGCGGGGGACCCACAGATACGCAGTATTTT. It translates to CASMSGGPTDTQYF.

The rearrangement uses TRBV18 and TRBJ2-5; D gene uncertain. CDR1 is KGHSH and CDR2 is LQKENI in the germline V gene. The CDR3 is 15 residues long. The germline V and J ends were trimmed by 0 bases and 7 bases, with 15 bases remaining between them. The CDR3 reads CASSPPTTPTGTQYF. The DNA of the CDR3 is TGTGCCAGCTCACCACCGACGACCCCCACGGGGACCCAGTACTTC.

This clone was observed once. The chain joins TRBV4-1 to TRBJ2-1, with TRBD2 matching over 9 bases. CDR1 MGHRA and CDR2 YSYEKL come from the germline V gene. The CDR3 consists of 15 residues. V shed 2 bases and J 6 bases; nucleotides not matched to a gene: 5. CDR3 loop: CASSQLAGEINEQFF. In DNA, the CDR3 is TGCGCCAGCAGCCAATTAGCGGGAGAAATCAATGAGCAGTTCTTC.